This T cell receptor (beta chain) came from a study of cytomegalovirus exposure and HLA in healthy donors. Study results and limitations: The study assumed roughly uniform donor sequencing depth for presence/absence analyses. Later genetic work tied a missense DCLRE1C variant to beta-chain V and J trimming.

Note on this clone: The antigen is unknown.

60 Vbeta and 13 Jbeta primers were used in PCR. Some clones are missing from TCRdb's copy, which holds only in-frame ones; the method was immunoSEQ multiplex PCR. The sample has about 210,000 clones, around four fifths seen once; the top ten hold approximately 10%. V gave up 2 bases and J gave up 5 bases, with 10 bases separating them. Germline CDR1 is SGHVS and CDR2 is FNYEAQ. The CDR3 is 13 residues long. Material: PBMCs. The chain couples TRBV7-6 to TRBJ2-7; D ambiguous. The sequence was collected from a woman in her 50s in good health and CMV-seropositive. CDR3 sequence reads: CASSLIVGDEQYF. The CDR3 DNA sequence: TGTGCCAGCAGCTTAATCGTGGGCGACGAGCAGTACTTC.